These T cell receptor beta chains were read from a single sample in a study of OX40 agonist ivuxolimab in advanced cancers. Data came from immunoSEQ multiplex PCR; TCRdb stores just in-frame clones and leaves some out. Here the sample spans over 90,000 clones, roughly 94% being singletons. The sequenced sample was CD4+ or CD8+ T cells sorted from blood, obtained in a trial of the OX40 agonist ivuxolimab. Receptor source: an adult with an advanced solid tumor such as melanoma, head and neck, liver or kidney cancer. CDR3s include the opening cysteine and the closing phenylalanine or tryptophan. The order of the fields is clone size, J gene, D gene, V gene, CDR3 protein, CDR3 DNA. A D gene is named only where the DNA matches it firmly. Size is stated for part of the rows, as once, few or many counts, or as a class when the clone is expanded.

abundance: -; j_gene: TRBJ2-5; d_gene: -; v_gene: TRBV6-5; CDR3aa: CASSYRRYQETQYF; CDR3nt: TGTGCCAGCAGTTACCGTAGGTACCAAGAGACCCAGTACTTC
abundance: -; j_gene: TRBJ2-1; d_gene: TRBD1; v_gene: TRBV20-1; CDR3aa: CSAYPGGILLF; CDR3nt: TGCAGTGCTTACCCAGGGGGAATCTTGCTCTTC
abundance: -; j_gene: TRBJ1-2; d_gene: -; v_gene: TRBV7-9; CDR3aa: CASSQGAYGYTF; CDR3nt: TGTGCCAGCAGTCAGGGCGCGTATGGCTACACCTTC
abundance: -; j_gene: TRBJ2-1; d_gene: -; v_gene: TRBV5-1; CDR3aa: CASKKASYNEQFF; CDR3nt: TGCGCCAGCAAGAAGGCCTCCTACAATGAGCAGTTCTTC
abundance: -; j_gene: TRBJ2-7; d_gene: -; v_gene: TRBV5-6; CDR3aa: CASSLLGHEQYF; CDR3nt: TGTGCCAGCAGCTTGTTGGGGCATGAGCAGTACTTC
abundance: once; j_gene: TRBJ1-4; d_gene: TRBD1; v_gene: TRBV6-5; CDR3aa: CASSVGGGGEKLFF; CDR3nt: TGTGCCAGCAGTGTAGGGGGCGGCGGTGAAAAACTGTTTTTT
abundance: -; j_gene: TRBJ1-2; d_gene: -; v_gene: TRBV19; CDR3aa: CASALSPHYGYTF; CDR3nt: TGTGCCAGCGCCCTAAGTCCCCACTATGGCTACACCTTC
abundance: -; j_gene: TRBJ2-7; d_gene: -; v_gene: TRBV5-1; CDR3aa: CASSLAGRSYEQYF; CDR3nt: TGCGCCAGCAGCCTCGCAGGTCGGTCCTACGAGCAGTACTTC
abundance: -; j_gene: TRBJ1-2; d_gene: -; v_gene: TRBV6-1; CDR3aa: CASSEGNRVLSYTF; CDR3nt: TGTGCCAGCAGTGAAGGGAACAGGGTCCTGTCCTACACCTTC
abundance: few; j_gene: TRBJ1-2; d_gene: -; v_gene: TRBV5-1; CDR3aa: CASSLSGARGYTF; CDR3nt: TGCGCCAGCAGCTTGTCAGGGGCGCGGGGCTACACCTTC
abundance: -; j_gene: TRBJ2-2; d_gene: TRBD1; v_gene: TRBV29-1; CDR3aa: CSVDRGKTGELFF; CDR3nt: TGCAGCGTCGACAGGGGGAAAACCGGGGAGCTGTTTTTT
abundance: once; j_gene: TRBJ1-2; d_gene: -; v_gene: TRBV5-1; CDR3aa: CASSSQVFLGYTF; CDR3nt: TGCGCCAGCAGCTCCCAGGTGTTTCTTGGCTACACCTTC
abundance: -; j_gene: TRBJ1-5; d_gene: -; v_gene: TRBV10-3; CDR3aa: CAISESGPGQPQHF; CDR3nt: TGTGCCATCAGTGAGTCGGGCCCGGGGCAGCCCCAGCATTTT
abundance: -; j_gene: TRBJ2-1; d_gene: -; v_gene: TRBV20-1; CDR3aa: CMTSSQGEQFF; CDR3nt: TGCATGACTAGTTCCCAAGGTGAGCAGTTCTTC
abundance: -; j_gene: TRBJ2-3; d_gene: -; v_gene: TRBV5-1; CDR3aa: CASSLEGYTDTQYF; CDR3nt: TGCGCCAGCAGCTTGGAGGGCTACACAGATACGCAGTATTTT
abundance: -; j_gene: TRBJ1-5; d_gene: -; v_gene: TRBV6-5; CDR3aa: CASSYGAGSNQPQHF; CDR3nt: TGTGCCAGCAGTTACGGGGCAGGGAGCAATCAGCCCCAGCATTTT
abundance: -; j_gene: TRBJ2-5; d_gene: TRBD2; v_gene: TRBV7-6; CDR3aa: CASSFQRGTNQETQYF; CDR3nt: TGTGCCAGCAGCTTTCAACGTGGGACTAATCAAGAGACCCAGTACTTC
abundance: -; j_gene: TRBJ1-5; d_gene: TRBD1; v_gene: TRBV12-5; CDR3aa: CASGLVLTGATNQPQHF; CDR3nt: TGTGCTAGTGGTTTGGTACTGACAGGGGCCACCAATCAGCCCCAGCATTTT
abundance: -; j_gene: TRBJ2-7; d_gene: -; v_gene: TRBV6-5; CDR3aa: CASSYFSEIYEQYF; CDR3nt: TGTGCCAGCAGTTACTTTAGCGAGATCTACGAGCAGTACTTC
abundance: -; j_gene: TRBJ1-1; d_gene: -; v_gene: TRBV18; CDR3aa: CASSPGGGVNTEAFF; CDR3nt: TGTGCCAGCTCACCAGGAGGAGGGGTCAACACTGAAGCTTTCTTT
abundance: -; j_gene: TRBJ2-3; d_gene: TRBD2; v_gene: TRBV11-2; CDR3aa: CASSFWIGLNSGRADTQYF; CDR3nt: TGTGCCAGCAGCTTTTGGATTGGGTTGAACAGCGGGAGAGCAGATACGCAGTATTTT
abundance: -; j_gene: TRBJ1-1; d_gene: -; v_gene: TRBV29-1; CDR3aa: CSVDTVLPEAFF; CDR3nt: TGCAGCGTTGATACGGTTTTACCTGAAGCTTTCTTT
abundance: once; j_gene: TRBJ1-1; d_gene: -; v_gene: TRBV5-1; CDR3aa: CASSLSRSFQNTEAFF; CDR3nt: TGCGCCAGCAGCTTGTCCAGGAGCTTCCAGAACACTGAAGCTTTCTTT
abundance: -; j_gene: TRBJ2-1; d_gene: TRBD2; v_gene: TRBV7-2; CDR3aa: CASSFTSGGVGQFF; CDR3nt: TGTGCCAGCAGCTTCACTAGCGGGGGGGTTGGGCAGTTCTTC
abundance: -; j_gene: TRBJ2-1; d_gene: TRBD1; v_gene: TRBV9; CDR3aa: CASSARRGQRYNEQFF; CDR3nt: TGTGCCAGCAGCGCGAGACGGGGACAGAGGTACAATGAGCAGTTCTTC
abundance: few; j_gene: TRBJ1-5; d_gene: TRBD1; v_gene: TRBV6-5; CDR3aa: CAAGQINQPQHF; CDR3nt: TGTGCCGCGGGACAGATCAATCAGCCCCAGCATTTT
abundance: once; j_gene: TRBJ2-7; d_gene: -; v_gene: TRBV11-2; CDR3aa: CASSLGLIGNQYEQYF; CDR3nt: TGTGCCAGCAGCTTAGGGTTGATAGGCAACCAGTACGAGCAGTACTTC
abundance: -; j_gene: TRBJ1-5; d_gene: -; v_gene: TRBV5-6; CDR3aa: CASSLQGPHQPQHF; CDR3nt: TGTGCCAGCAGCTTGCAGGGGCCCCATCAGCCCCAGCATTTT
abundance: -; j_gene: TRBJ1-5; d_gene: -; v_gene: TRBV19; CDR3aa: CASSPNGPNQPQHF; CDR3nt: TGTGCCAGTAGTCCCAACGGGCCCAATCAGCCCCAGCATTTT
abundance: -; j_gene: TRBJ1-5; d_gene: TRBD1; v_gene: TRBV28; CDR3aa: CACSGGNQPQHF; CDR3nt: TGTGCCTGCTCAGGGGGTAATCAGCCCCAGCATTTT
abundance: -; j_gene: TRBJ1-4; d_gene: -; v_gene: TRBV21-1; CDR3aa: CASRRSGPRGEKLFF; CDR3nt: TGTGCCAGCAGACGATCCGGGCCCCGCGGGGAAAAACTGTTTTTT
abundance: once; j_gene: TRBJ1-4; d_gene: -; v_gene: TRBV11-2; CDR3aa: CASSLGGRFNEKLFF; CDR3nt: TGTGCCAGCAGCTTAGGAGGCAGGTTTAATGAAAAACTGTTTTTT
abundance: -; j_gene: TRBJ2-7; d_gene: TRBD1; v_gene: TRBV18; CDR3aa: CASSPPTGSEQYF; CDR3nt: TGTGCCAGCTCACCACCGACAGGGAGCGAGCAGTACTTC
abundance: -; j_gene: TRBJ1-1; d_gene: TRBD1; v_gene: TRBV5-4; CDR3aa: CASSFFTGANTEAFF; CDR3nt: TGTGCCAGCAGCTTCTTCACAGGGGCGAACACTGAAGCTTTCTTT
abundance: -; j_gene: TRBJ1-6; d_gene: -; v_gene: TRBV10-3; CDR3aa: CAISESAGFGNSPLHF; CDR3nt: TGTGCCATCAGTGAGTCGGCAGGGTTTGGTAATTCACCCCTCCACTTT
abundance: -; j_gene: TRBJ2-7; d_gene: TRBD1; v_gene: TRBV6-1; CDR3aa: CASSVYRGDEQYF; CDR3nt: TGTGCCAGCAGTGTCTACAGGGGAGACGAGCAGTACTTC
abundance: -; j_gene: TRBJ1-4; d_gene: -; v_gene: TRBV27; CDR3aa: CASTHFGGRDEKLFF; CDR3nt: TGTGCCAGCACCCATTTCGGGGGCCGCGACGAAAAACTGTTTTTT
abundance: -; j_gene: TRBJ2-3; d_gene: -; v_gene: TRBV9; CDR3aa: CASSVEDTQYF; CDR3nt: TGTGCCAGCAGCGTGGAAGATACGCAGTATTTT
abundance: -; j_gene: TRBJ2-7; d_gene: -; v_gene: TRBV19; CDR3aa: CASSMEGWAYEQYF; CDR3nt: TGTGCCAGTAGTATGGAGGGGTGGGCCTACGAGCAGTACTTC
abundance: -; j_gene: TRBJ1-5; d_gene: TRBD1; v_gene: TRBV29-1; CDR3aa: CSVSGQGWNQPQHF; CDR3nt: TGCAGCGTTTCAGGACAGGGGTGGAATCAGCCCCAGCATTTT
abundance: -; j_gene: TRBJ2-1; d_gene: TRBD2; v_gene: TRBV9; CDR3aa: CASSVAWSGGNDKKFF; CDR3nt: TGTGCCAGCAGCGTAGCGTGGAGCGGGGGGAACGATAAGAAGTTCTTC
abundance: -; j_gene: TRBJ1-1; d_gene: -; v_gene: TRBV6-6; CDR3aa: CASSYHASQGTEAFF; CDR3nt: TGTGCCAGCAGTTACCACGCTTCTCAGGGAACTGAAGCTTTCTTT
abundance: -; j_gene: TRBJ2-7; d_gene: TRBD2; v_gene: TRBV4-2; CDR3aa: CASSLPTGTSGIEQYF; CDR3nt: TGTGCCAGCAGCCTCCCTACCGGGACTAGCGGGATCGAGCAGTACTTC
abundance: -; j_gene: TRBJ1-6; d_gene: -; v_gene: TRBV25-1; CDR3aa: CASHTGYGSPLHF; CDR3nt: TGTGCCAGCCACACAGGGTACGGTTCACCCCTCCACTTT
abundance: -; j_gene: TRBJ1-6; d_gene: -; v_gene: TRBV11-2; CDR3aa: CASSHRVGRAHSPLHF; CDR3nt: TGTGCCAGCAGCCACCGTGTCGGTAGGGCGCATTCACCCCTCCACTTT
abundance: -; j_gene: TRBJ2-6; d_gene: -; v_gene: TRBV11-1; CDR3aa: CASSPPGSGANVLTF; CDR3nt: TGTGCCAGCAGCCCCCCAGGATCTGGGGCCAACGTCCTGACTTTC
abundance: few; j_gene: TRBJ1-6; d_gene: -; v_gene: TRBV6-5; CDR3aa: CASSYLDRNSPLHF; CDR3nt: TGTGCCAGCAGTTACCTAGACAGGAATTCACCCCTCCACTTT
abundance: once; j_gene: TRBJ2-7; d_gene: -; v_gene: TRBV7-7; CDR3aa: CASSAVGGAAAEQYF; CDR3nt: TGTGCCAGCAGCGCCGTGGGGGGCGCCGCGGCCGAGCAGTACTTC
abundance: -; j_gene: TRBJ1-5; d_gene: -; v_gene: TRBV7-2; CDR3aa: CASSFGQGGRNRPQHF; CDR3nt: TGTGCCAGCAGCTTTGGGCAGGGAGGGCGCAATCGGCCCCAGCATTTT
abundance: -; j_gene: TRBJ2-1; d_gene: -; v_gene: TRBV5-4; CDR3aa: CASSFVGRNNEQFF; CDR3nt: TGTGCCAGCAGCTTTGTGGGCCGGAACAATGAGCAGTTCTTC
abundance: -; j_gene: TRBJ2-7; d_gene: TRBD1; v_gene: TRBV7-2; CDR3aa: CASSLQGAQAYEQYF; CDR3nt: TGTGCCAGCAGTCTTCAGGGGGCTCAAGCCTACGAGCAGTACTTC
abundance: -; j_gene: TRBJ1-1; d_gene: -; v_gene: TRBV12-5; CDR3aa: CASGLGQLNTEAFF; CDR3nt: TGTGCTAGTGGTTTGGGACAGTTGAACACTGAAGCTTTCTTT
abundance: -; j_gene: TRBJ1-1; d_gene: -; v_gene: TRBV7-9; CDR3aa: CASSLANVKAEAFF; CDR3nt: TGTGCCAGCAGCTTAGCGAATGTCAAGGCTGAAGCTTTCTTT